One TCR beta chain is described in this entry. Its antigen remains unidentified. This specimen comes from a study of cytomegalovirus exposure and HLA in healthy donors. 60 Vbeta and 13 Jbeta primers were used in PCR. Methods used by the authors: A follow-up analysis tallied some 80 million unique TCR beta chains, some 9.9 million shared. Sequenced by immunoSEQ multiplex PCR; TCRdb stores in-frame clones only, minus some. V, J and clone size are taken as reported in that table, and D and trimming were inferred from the DNA itself. The sample includes just over 150,000 clones, 84% seen only once; the top ten take roughly 6.5%. V was trimmed by 6 bases and J by 4 bases, leaving 19 bases between them. Per the germline V gene, CDR1 is SGHAT and CDR2 is FQDESV (reference sequence). The CDR3 spans 16 residues. General study results and limits: Among CMV-associated TCR beta chains, most appeared HLA-restricted in a later analysis. Specificity for CMV antigens was confirmed in vitro for a few of the CMV-associated chains.

The clonotype originates from a man aged 50 to 60 in good health and CMV-seropositive. V and J are TRBV11-1 and TRBJ2-1, with D maybe TRBD1 (5 bases). Sequenced material: PBMCs. CDR3 sequence (DNA): TGTGCCAGCAGGATGGCTGGGGCTGCAGGTTACAATGAGCAGTTCTTC. It codes for CASRMAGAAGYNEQFF.